This TCR beta chain came from a study of shared clonotypes between healthy human individuals. Looking at the study overall: Three CD4 naive, three CD4 memory, two CD8 naive and one CD8 memory plate were used per donor.

Donors comprised healthy HIV-negative adults lacking recent acute infections or vaccinations. Deep level was the assay's run setting. Each cell subset's genomic DNA was divided evenly among several immunoSEQ plates. TCRdb's copy holds only in-frame clones and misses some; the assay was immunoSEQ multiplex PCR. This table holds about 1 million clones, about 76% found once. Trimming at V came to 0 bases and at J to 5 bases, leaving 5 bases not matched to a gene. The CDR3 is 16 residues long. The germline V gene has CDR1 SGDLS and CDR2 YYNGEE. The sequenced sample consisted of memory CD4+ T cells sorted from blood. Subset meaning: CD45RA-negative fraction. The TCR originated in a man younger than 35 in good health. The rearrangement uses TRBV9 and TRBJ2-3, with TRBD2 identical over 11 bases. Here the CDR3 reads CASSVVAGGAGDTQYF. CDR3 bases: TGTGCCAGCAGCGTAGTAGCGGGGGGGGCCGGAGATACGCAGTATTTT.